A selection of T cell receptor beta chains follows, all from one sample in a study of blood T cell repertoires in COVID-19. Profiling relied on immunoSEQ multiplex PCR, and the TCRdb table lists in-frame clones only, not all of them. Among about 210,000 clones listed, around 86% were seen once. Sequenced: PBMCs or T cells enriched from blood (not recorded which). Receptor source: a young man in a cohort exposed to, infected with or recovered from COVID-19 (not recorded which). Each CDR3 is given with its conserved first and last residue.

TRBJ1-3,TRBV18,CASSRDRAGNTIYF
TRBJ2-6,TRBV5-5,CASSLVDSFSSGANVLTF
TRBJ1-1,TRBV27,CASSLTANTEAFF
TRBJ1-4,TRBV7-2,CASSLGGALEKLFF
TRBJ2-7,TRBV9,CASSGRGNSYEQYF
TRBJ2-2,TRBV24-1,CATSDPGRANTGELFF
TRBJ2-1,TRBV6-5,CASTGAGEYNEQFF
TRBJ2-1,TRBV12-5,CASGLSDRYNEQFF
TRBJ1-2,TRBV15,CATSRDWTGGNF
TRBJ2-3,TRBV25-1,CASSFKTDTQYF
TRBJ2-5,TRBV6-5,CASSAQREYGETQYF
TRBJ2-7,TRBV11-2,CASSLVTGAFHEQYF
TRBJ2-5,TRBV29-1,CSVRPRLAGPLTQETQYF
TRBJ2-7,TRBV7-3,CASSPYLTGTGAYEQYF
TRBJ2-3,TRBV7-8,CASSLVPGGTQYF
TRBJ2-1,TRBV5-6,CASGLTTGQGYNEQFF
TRBJ1-1,TRBV6-5,CASSYSITSEAFF
TRBJ2-7,TRBV28,CASGQQSPSYEQYF
TRBJ2-7,TRBV7-9,CASSLFGLFRGAYEQYF
TRBJ1-5,TRBV6-5,CASSPDRGLGQPQHF
TRBJ1-5,TRBV9,CASSVGIGAGQPQHF
TRBJ2-3,TRBV11-2,CASSPRGATDTQYF
TRBJ1-2,TRBV20-1,CSASLVFLDRPIYGYTF
TRBJ2-3,TRBV5-1,CASSSKAGGTDTQYF
TRBJ2-7,TRBV4-1,CASSQEKTGQPYEQYF
TRBJ1-2,TRBV6-5,CASSMTGGGYTF
TRBJ2-1,TRBV27,CASSPLPVQAITIYNEQFF
TRBJ1-1,TRBV5-1,CASSLDGLNTEAFF
TRBJ1-5,TRBV27,CASSEAFRNQPQHF
TRBJ2-1,TRBV27,CASSSQTSGSYNEQFF
TRBJ2-4,TRBV3-1/TRBV3-2,CASSQEVPGTIKNIQYF
TRBJ2-7,TRBV7-9,CASSLYPGTNSYEQYF
TRBJ2-7,TRBV4-3,CASSQITAGGLGEQYF
TRBJ1-1,TRBV6-5,CASSRSSDSEAFF
TRBJ2-1,TRBV7-9,CASSFPGGTNSYNEQFF
TRBJ1-4,TRBV6-5,CASSYSSAGGEKLFF
TRBJ1-2,TRBV19,CASSTRQIYPNYGYTF
TRBJ1-1,TRBV4-1,CASSRLVGGLDTEAFF
TRBJ2-7,TRBV28,CASSRDRGSYEQYF
TRBJ1-1,TRBV19,CANSIGGGGPEAFF
TRBJ1-2,TRBV6-5,CASAKDRGLYGYTF
TRBJ2-7,TRBV9,CASSHGAGGSYEQYF
TRBJ1-2,TRBV6-5,CASSPYGTVSGYTF
TRBJ2-7,TRBV7-8,CASIPSPRGEQYF
TRBJ2-7,TRBV7-6,CASSPSLAGEQYF
TRBJ2-1,TRBV7-9,CASRSRERRHGSYNEQFF